This T cell receptor beta chain was captured in a study of blood T cell repertoires in COVID-19. Methods used by the authors: Reference gene primers were amplified, and this amplification served to estimate nucleated cell counts. The assay was immunoSEQ multiplex PCR, and TCRdb's table has in-frame clones only and misses some. V and J calls plus clone size are reproduced from that table; the DNA served to infer D and trimming. Found here are around 470,000 clones, approximately 92% of them singletons; the top ten hold around 0.92%. This clone was observed a few times. There are 15 residues in the CDR3. Germline CDR1 reads LNHDA; CDR2 reads SQIVND (reference sequence). Unmatched junction bases numbered 11, after V lost 7 bases and J lost 6 bases. Followed longitudinally, the Seattle patients had been enrolled during active infection.

This sequence was found in a man younger than 35 with COVID-19, enrolled during active disease. Sequencing was performed on peripheral blood. The V call is TRBV19, the J call TRBJ2-2; 7 nucleotides line up with TRBD1. For the CDR3, the DNA is TGTGCCAGTACCGTGACAGGGTTGCGGGCCGGGGAGCTGTTTTTT. Protein sequence: CASTVTGLRAGELFF.